This is a list of T cell receptor beta chains from one sample in a study of early stage breast cancer tumors. The repertoire was sequenced with immunoSEQ multiplex PCR; TCRdb's copy has only in-frame clones and lacks some. Among over 40,000 clones listed, roughly 78% were seen once. The sequenced sample consisted of blood. Receptor source: a person aged 40-50 years with breast cancer. Both conserved end residues are part of each CDR3. Each record gives: D gene, V gene, J gene, clone size, CDR3 DNA, CDR3 protein. A D gene is named only where the DNA matches it firmly. Only some rows state a clone size, as once, few, many or a class for expanded clones.

d_gene: -; v_gene: TRBV29-1; j_gene: TRBJ1-2; abundance: -; CDR3nt: TGCAGCGTTGAGGGCGTGAACTATGGCTACACCTTC; CDR3aa: CSVEGVNYGYTF
d_gene: TRBD1; v_gene: TRBV5-1; j_gene: TRBJ2-2; abundance: -; CDR3nt: TGCGCCAGCAGCTCCCAGGGGGCGAACACCGGGGAGCTGTTTTTT; CDR3aa: CASSSQGANTGELFF
d_gene: -; v_gene: TRBV11-2; j_gene: TRBJ2-7; abundance: -; CDR3nt: TGTGCCAGCAGCTTAGGTCAGGGGACCTACGAGCAGTACTTC; CDR3aa: CASSLGQGTYEQYF
d_gene: -; v_gene: TRBV6-1; j_gene: TRBJ2-7; abundance: -; CDR3nt: TGTGCCGGGGGATGGTCCTTATACGAGCAGTACTTC; CDR3aa: CAGGWSLYEQYF
d_gene: -; v_gene: TRBV18; j_gene: TRBJ1-3; abundance: -; CDR3nt: TGTGCCAGCCAAGGACAGCTTCTCTCTGGAAACACCATATATTTT; CDR3aa: CASQGQLLSGNTIYF
d_gene: -; v_gene: TRBV5-6; j_gene: TRBJ2-7; abundance: -; CDR3nt: TGTGCCAGCAGCTTAGGGACGGAATCCTACGAGCAGTACTTC; CDR3aa: CASSLGTESYEQYF
d_gene: -; v_gene: TRBV2; j_gene: TRBJ2-3; abundance: -; CDR3nt: TGTGCCAGCAGTGAGTTAGTAGATACGCAGTATTTT; CDR3aa: CASSELVDTQYF
d_gene: -; v_gene: TRBV9; j_gene: TRBJ2-2; abundance: -; CDR3nt: TGTGCCAGCAGCGTAGATTTGACCGGGGAGCTGTTTTTT; CDR3aa: CASSVDLTGELFF
d_gene: TRBD2; v_gene: TRBV30; j_gene: TRBJ2-7; abundance: -; CDR3nt: TGTGCCTGCTCGGGACTAGCCTCCTACGAGCAGTACTTC; CDR3aa: CACSGLASYEQYF
d_gene: TRBD2; v_gene: TRBV11-2; j_gene: TRBJ2-7; abundance: -; CDR3nt: TGTGCCAGCAGCCCCCGGACTAGCGGGATATACGAGCAGTACTTC; CDR3aa: CASSPRTSGIYEQYF
d_gene: TRBD1; v_gene: TRBV10-1; j_gene: TRBJ2-7; abundance: -; CDR3nt: TGCGCCAGCAGTGCGGAGGGGACCGGGACAGGGGGCGCGAGCTCCTACGAGCAGTACTTC; CDR3aa: CASSAEGTGTGGASSYEQYF
d_gene: TRBD2; v_gene: TRBV5-4; j_gene: TRBJ2-1; abundance: -; CDR3nt: TGTGCCAGCAGCCTCCGGGGTAGCGGGAGGGGTGAGCAGTTCTTC; CDR3aa: CASSLRGSGRGEQFF
d_gene: -; v_gene: TRBV6-1; j_gene: TRBJ2-2; abundance: -; CDR3nt: TGTGCCAGCAGTGAAGCTGGGACCCCAGCGAGACGGGAGCTGTTTTTT; CDR3aa: CASSEAGTPARRELFF
d_gene: TRBD2; v_gene: TRBV6-1; j_gene: TRBJ2-2; abundance: -; CDR3nt: TGTGCCAGCAGTGAGGGACTAGCGGGAAACAGGGGGGAGCTGTTTTTT; CDR3aa: CASSEGLAGNRGELFF
d_gene: -; v_gene: TRBV2; j_gene: TRBJ1-4; abundance: -; CDR3nt: TGTGCCAGCAGCCCGACCGACCAAAAACTGTTTTTT; CDR3aa: CASSPTDQKLFF
d_gene: -; v_gene: TRBV19; j_gene: TRBJ2-3; abundance: -; CDR3nt: TGTGCCAGTAGCAGACAGGTGCCCAGCTCAGGAACGCAGTATTTT; CDR3aa: CASSRQVPSSGTQYF
d_gene: TRBD2; v_gene: TRBV7-2; j_gene: TRBJ2-7; abundance: -; CDR3nt: TGTGCCAGCAGCGAGGGGGGGGTAGCGGGAAGGGAGCAGTACTTC; CDR3aa: CASSEGGVAGREQYF
d_gene: -; v_gene: TRBV19; j_gene: TRBJ2-4; abundance: -; CDR3nt: TGTGCCAGTAGTGGACAGCGAGGGGACATTCAGTACTTC; CDR3aa: CASSGQRGDIQYF
d_gene: TRBD2; v_gene: TRBV19; j_gene: TRBJ2-7; abundance: -; CDR3nt: TGTGCCAGTAGGAGGGCTAGCGGGAGAAGTGGGGGCTACGAGCAGTACTTC; CDR3aa: CASRRASGRSGGYEQYF
d_gene: -; v_gene: TRBV11-2; j_gene: TRBJ2-2; abundance: -; CDR3nt: TGTGCCAGCAGCCCCCCATACCCCGGGGAGCTGTTTTTT; CDR3aa: CASSPPYPGELFF
d_gene: TRBD1; v_gene: TRBV28; j_gene: TRBJ1-2; abundance: few; CDR3nt: TGTGCCAGCAGTTCCCGGACAGGGCAGGCTGGCTACACCTTC; CDR3aa: CASSSRTGQAGYTF
d_gene: TRBD1; v_gene: TRBV4-1; j_gene: TRBJ1-2; abundance: -; CDR3nt: TGCGCCAGCAGCCAACCCGGCCAGGGACAGGGCTATGGCTACACCTTC; CDR3aa: CASSQPGQGQGYGYTF
d_gene: TRBD2; v_gene: TRBV13; j_gene: TRBJ2-1; abundance: -; CDR3nt: TGTGCCAGCAGCCCCTCCAAACGGGGACTAGCGGGTTTCCGTTACAATGAGCAGTTCTTC; CDR3aa: CASSPSKRGLAGFRYNEQFF
d_gene: -; v_gene: TRBV10-2; j_gene: TRBJ1-1; abundance: -; CDR3nt: TGCGCCAGCAGGGGGGGACGCCGAATGAACACTGAAGCTTTCTTT; CDR3aa: CASRGGRRMNTEAFF
d_gene: TRBD1; v_gene: TRBV28; j_gene: TRBJ1-2; abundance: -; CDR3nt: TGTGCCAGCAGTTTGTCCCGGGACAGTGTGAATGGCTACACCTTC; CDR3aa: CASSLSRDSVNGYTF
d_gene: TRBD1; v_gene: TRBV6-6; j_gene: TRBJ2-2; abundance: -; CDR3nt: TGTGCCAGCAGACCCCCGGGACAGGGCAGCGGGGAGCTGTTTTTT; CDR3aa: CASRPPGQGSGELFF
d_gene: TRBD2; v_gene: TRBV6-5; j_gene: TRBJ2-7; abundance: -; CDR3nt: TGTGCCACTAAACTAGCGGGTAGCTCCTACGAGCAGTACTTC; CDR3aa: CATKLAGSSYEQYF
d_gene: TRBD1; v_gene: TRBV27; j_gene: TRBJ1-4; abundance: once; CDR3nt: TGTGCCAGCAGTTTACAGGGGGCGAATGAAAAACTGTTTTTT; CDR3aa: CASSLQGANEKLFF
d_gene: TRBD1; v_gene: TRBV19; j_gene: TRBJ1-1; abundance: few; CDR3nt: TGTGCCAGCTACTACGGGACAGGGGCTGAAGCTTTCTTT; CDR3aa: CASYYGTGAEAFF
d_gene: -; v_gene: TRBV27; j_gene: TRBJ2-7; abundance: -; CDR3nt: TGTGCCAGCAGCGGTCACGGGGGCGACGAGCAGTACTTC; CDR3aa: CASSGHGGDEQYF
d_gene: -; v_gene: TRBV5-1; j_gene: TRBJ1-4; abundance: -; CDR3nt: TGCGCCAGCAGCTTGGCTGCAGGGACGAATGAAAAACTGTTTTTT; CDR3aa: CASSLAAGTNEKLFF